Shown below are 19 T cell receptor beta chains from a single sample sequenced in a study of Ad26.COV2.S vaccination and SARS-CoV-2 variants. The data were produced by immunoSEQ multiplex PCR, yet TCRdb's version contains in-frame clones alone and is incomplete. The sample holds about 180,000 clones; around nine tenths are singletons and the top ten take 5.9%. The sample here was peripheral blood, taken after recovery from COVID-19. These receptors were collected from a human donor who had recovered from COVID-19.

V usage is TRBV4-1 and J usage is TRBJ2-1; the D is unclear. CDR3 length equals 16 residues. Trimming took off 0 bases at V and 5 bases at J, with 14 bases between the two ends. Looked up from germline, CDR1 is MGHRA and CDR2 is YSYEKL. CDR3 in amino acids: CASSQDSPAYNNEQFF. The CDR3 nucleotides are TGCGCCAGCAGCCAAGATAGTCCAGCTTATAACAATGAGCAGTTCTTC.

The count of this clone is one. In DNA, the CDR3 is TGTGCCAGCAGCTTGGTAGGGGGGGCTAGCGACGAGCAGTACTTC. Its translation: CASSLVGGASDEQYF. V gene TRBV5-4 combines with J gene TRBJ2-7; tentative D call: TRBD2 (7 bases). V was trimmed by 0 bases and J by 5 bases, leaving 15 bases between them. Germline-derived CDR1 and CDR2 are SGHNT and YYREEE (reference sequence). The CDR3 has 15 amino acids.

The gene calls are TRBV27 and TRBJ2-3; TRBD1 is a possible D gene (6 bases). V was trimmed by 6 bases and J by 5 bases, leaving 12 bases between them. The V gene's germline CDR1 is MNHEY and CDR2 SMNVEV (reference sequence). CDR3 length: 13 amino acids. CDR3 residues: CASSLDSLDTQYF. The CDR3 nucleotides are TGTGCCAGCAGCTTGGACAGCCTAGATACGCAGTATTTT.

The V and J genes are TRBV29-1 and TRBJ1-1; D remains unclear. Germline V CDR1 and CDR2: SQVTM, ANQGSEA. V was trimmed by 5 bases and J by 0 bases, leaving 10 bases between them. This CDR3 spans 13 amino acids. The CDR3 DNA is TGCAGCGTTACCCGGGCCCTGAACACTGAAGCTTTCTTT. Encoded protein: CSVTRALNTEAFF.

This rearrangement joins TRBV5-1 to TRBJ1-4, with 9 bases identical to TRBD1. The CDR3 spans 18 residues. Trimming at V came to 3 bases and at J to 1 base, leaving 10 bases not matched to a gene. CDR1 and CDR2 (germline): SGHRS, YFSETQ. The CDR3 is CASSSSGTGRRTNEKLFF. The CDR3, as DNA: TGCGCCAGCAGCTCGTCCGGGACAGGGAGAAGAACTAATGAAAAACTGTTTTTT.

CDR3 in amino acids: CASSHRTGAEKLFF. In nucleotides, the CDR3 is TGTGCCAGCAGTCACCGGACAGGGGCTGAAAAACTGTTTTTT. The chain couples TRBV5-6 to TRBJ1-4, with TRBD1 identical over 9 bases. Germline V gene sequence: CDR1 SGHDT, CDR2 YYEEEE. The CDR3 length is 14 residues. The junction had 6 bases not matched to a gene; V was cut back by 5 bases and J by 7 bases.

This sequence joins TRBV2 and TRBJ2-1; D remains unclear. Germline V gene lookup returns CDR1 SNHLY and CDR2 FYNNEI. The CDR3 is made up of 18 amino acids. The ends were cut back, 6 bases at V and 0 bases at J, with 21 bases in the middle. CDR3 protein: CASRPLTSRSSSYNEQFF. The CDR3 nucleotides read TGTGCCAGCAGACCCCTGACTTCGAGGTCTAGCTCCTACAATGAGCAGTTCTTC.

The chain employs TRBV6-5 and TRBJ2-3; possibly TRBD2 for D (7 bases). The germline gives CDR1 MNHEY, CDR2 SVGAGI. V lost 1 base to trimming and J lost 6 bases, with 14 bases between them. The CDR3 runs 15 residues. The CDR3 is CASSYLGGAADTQYF. CDR3 DNA: TGTGCCAGCAGTTACTTGGGGGGGGCTGCGGATACGCAGTATTTT.

The chain couples TRBV1 to TRBJ2-7; TRBD1, the table's D call, lacks a check against the DNA. TRBV1 is a recognized pseudogene. The CDR3 loop spans 14 amino acids. The CDR3: CTSSQAGQHYEQYF. CDR3 nucleotide sequence: TGCACCAGCAGCCAAGCGGGACAGCACTACGAGCAGTACTTC.

The chain has TRBV5-4 and TRBJ2-7; 13 bases fit TRBD2. This CDR3 comprises 14 residues. Per the germline V gene, CDR1 is SGHNT and CDR2 is YYREEE (reference sequence). The J segment lost 7 bases and the V segment lost 2 bases, leaving 3 bases of the junction unmatched. CDR3 amino acids: CASSLVLAGGEQYF. Here the CDR3 DNA reads TGTGCCAGCAGCTTAGTACTAGCGGGGGGGGAGCAGTACTTC.

The V and J genes are TRBV6-5 and TRBJ1-1, with D unclear. V lost 6 bases to trimming and J lost 4 bases, with 12 bases between them. The CDR3 length is 13 residues. CDR1 is MNHEY and CDR2 is SVGAGI in the germline V gene. CDR3 amino acids: CASRRTVTTEAFF. CDR3 nucleotides: TGTGCCAGCAGAAGAACAGTTACCACTGAAGCTTTCTTT.

The rearrangement joins TRBV27 to TRBJ2-7; D call uncertain. This CDR3 has 18 amino acids. V gave up 2 bases and J gave up 3 bases, with 23 bases separating them. Germline CDR1 is MNHEY and CDR2 is SMNVEV (reference sequence). In nucleotides, the CDR3 is TGTGCCAGCAGTTTACAAGGCTGGGAAAAGCCGACCCTCTACGAGCAGTACTTC. It yields the protein CASSLQGWEKPTLYEQYF.

The genes are TRBV27 and TRBJ2-2, with TRBD2 identical over 12 bases. V lost 2 bases and J lost 4; bases outside the gene matches: 14. Germline V gives CDR1 MNHEY, CDR2 SMNVEV (reference sequence). There are 20 residues in the CDR3. The CDR3 DNA follows: TGTGCCAGCAGTTTACTGATAGGTGGACTAGCGGGGATCGTCACCGGGGAGCTGTTTTTT. This codes for CASSLLIGGLAGIVTGELFF.

V is TRBV14 and J is TRBJ1-3; TRBD1 agrees at 7 bases. Germline CDR1 is SGHDN and CDR2 is FVKESK. This CDR3 is 17 amino acids long. J lost 4 bases, V lost 2 bases, and 11 bases had no gene match. The DNA of the CDR3 is TGTGCCAGCAGCCAACAAACAAGGGGGCTAAGAGGAAACACCATATATTTT. As protein: CASSQQTRGLRGNTIYF.

This chain connects TRBV2 to TRBJ2-5, with D perhaps TRBD1 (6 bases). The CDR3 sequence is 16 residues long. Germline V CDR1 and CDR2: SNHLY, FYNNEI. The V end was cut by 4 bases, the J end by 0 bases, with 15 bases between. In DNA form, the CDR3 reads TGTGCCAGCAGTGGTCCAGGGAAGGGGGACCAAGAGACCCAGTACTTC. Translating it yields CASSGPGKGDQETQYF.

The genes are TRBV6-5 and TRBJ1-6; D is perhaps TRBD1 (5 bases). Trimming pared 4 bases from V and 7 bases from J, leaving 14 bases between. Per germline, CDR1 MNHEY and CDR2 SVGAGI. The CDR3 has 15 residues. The CDR3 region has the DNA TGTGCCAGCAGTTTCCGGGACCCAATAAATTCACCCCTCCACTTT. This translates into CASSFRDPINSPLHF.

This clone was found once. The V and J genes are TRBV4-2 and TRBJ2-3; D assignment may be TRBD1 or TRBD2 (6 bases each). With 0 bases removed from V and 5 bases from J, the gap between germline ends came to 18 bases. The CDR3 loop spans 17 amino acids. In germline, CDR1 is LGHNA, CDR2 YNFKEQ. The CDR3 DNA follows: TGTGCCAGCAGCCAAGACGGGACTTTAGGAGGGGGAGATACGCAGTATTTT. Amino acids: CASSQDGTLGGGDTQYF.

The chain combines TRBV6-5 with TRBJ2-7; TRBD2 aligns across 12 bases. This CDR3 contains 14 residues. The germline gives CDR1 MNHEY, CDR2 SVGAGI. V lost 7 bases, J lost 3 bases, and 4 bases stayed unmatched. This CDR3 is CASTGLAGNYEQYF. Here the CDR3 DNA reads TGTGCCAGCACCGGACTAGCGGGGAACTACGAGCAGTACTTC.

This sequence joins TRBV6-2 or TRBV6-3 and TRBJ2-2; 7 nucleotides line up with TRBD1. Germline CDR1 reads MNHEY; CDR2 reads SVGEGT. Trimming removed 0 bases from V and 7 bases from J; junction bases left unmatched: 8. There are 16 residues in the CDR3. The CDR3 bases are TGTGCCAGCAGTTACTCGTACGGAGACAGGGTCGGGGAGCTGTTTTTT. This gives the protein CASSYSYGDRVGELFF.